Listed below are T cell receptor beta chains from one sample, sequenced in a study of T cell changes during pregnancy in multiple sclerosis. TCRdb's table, derived via immunoSEQ multiplex PCR, lists solely in-frame clones and lacks some. Among approximately 69,000 clones listed, roughly 94% were seen once. The sequencing used peripheral blood, collected in the third trimester of pregnancy. These receptors were taken from a female donor with multiple sclerosis, enrolled in a pregnancy study. CDR3s include the opening cysteine and the closing phenylalanine or tryptophan. Each record gives: J gene, V gene, clone size, D gene, CDR3 protein, CDR3 DNA. D genes are given only for firm matches. A row's size may be missing; if present it is once, few, many or a size class.

j_call: TRBJ1-2
v_call: TRBV19
clone_size: .
d_call: .
cdr3_aa: CASRKGGTQGYGYTF
cdr3_nt: TGTGCCAGTAGAAAGGGGGGGACTCAAGGCTATGGCTACACCTTC

j_call: TRBJ1-1
v_call: TRBV6-6
clone_size: .
d_call: .
cdr3_aa: CASSRQGKTEAFF
cdr3_nt: TGTGCCAGCAGCCGCCAGGGAAAAACTGAAGCTTTCTTT

j_call: TRBJ2-3
v_call: TRBV19
clone_size: .
d_call: .
cdr3_aa: CASSISRADTQYF
cdr3_nt: TGTGCCAGTAGTATATCGCGGGCAGATACGCAGTATTTT

j_call: TRBJ2-3
v_call: TRBV6-1
clone_size: .
d_call: TRBD2
cdr3_aa: CASSEEAGGPNTQYF
cdr3_nt: TGTGCCAGCAGTGAGGAAGCGGGGGGGCCGAATACGCAGTATTTT

j_call: TRBJ2-2
v_call: TRBV27
clone_size: .
d_call: TRBD1
cdr3_aa: CASSLGQGFGTAGELFF
cdr3_nt: TGTGCCAGCAGTTTGGGACAGGGGTTCGGTACGGCCGGGGAGCTGTTTTTT

j_call: TRBJ1-1
v_call: TRBV28
clone_size: .
d_call: .
cdr3_aa: CASSLYSTVNTEAFF
cdr3_nt: TGTGCCAGCAGTTTATACTCGACAGTGAACACTGAAGCTTTCTTT

j_call: TRBJ1-2
v_call: TRBV10-3
clone_size: .
d_call: TRBD1
cdr3_aa: CAISDALDRADYGYTF
cdr3_nt: TGTGCCATCAGTGACGCCCTGGACAGGGCTGACTATGGCTACACCTTC

j_call: TRBJ1-5
v_call: TRBV4-1
clone_size: .
d_call: TRBD1
cdr3_aa: CASSPRQGASNQPQHF
cdr3_nt: TGCGCCAGCAGCCCTCGACAGGGGGCGAGCAATCAGCCCCAGCATTTT

j_call: TRBJ1-1
v_call: TRBV4-3
clone_size: once
d_call: .
cdr3_aa: CASSWGQTNTEAFF
cdr3_nt: TGCGCCAGCAGCTGGGGGCAGACGAACACTGAAGCTTTCTTT

j_call: TRBJ1-6
v_call: TRBV6-5
clone_size: .
d_call: .
cdr3_aa: CASSHDLGDNSPLHF
cdr3_nt: TGTGCCAGCAGTCATGACCTCGGAGATAATTCACCCCTCCACTTT

j_call: TRBJ1-5
v_call: TRBV7-9
clone_size: .
d_call: .
cdr3_aa: CASSFGVQPQHF
cdr3_nt: TGTGCCAGCAGCTTCGGGGTTCAGCCCCAGCATTTT

j_call: TRBJ1-1
v_call: TRBV28
clone_size: .
d_call: .
cdr3_aa: CASSLWQSGGAFF
cdr3_nt: TGTGCCAGCAGTTTGTGGCAGTCTGGCGGAGCTTTCTTT

j_call: TRBJ2-5
v_call: TRBV7-2
clone_size: .
d_call: TRBD1
cdr3_aa: CASSLDRGRRETQYF
cdr3_nt: TGTGCCAGCAGCTTAGACAGGGGCAGACGAGAGACCCAGTACTTC

j_call: TRBJ1-5
v_call: TRBV9
clone_size: .
d_call: .
cdr3_aa: CASSVGTANQPQHF
cdr3_nt: TGTGCCAGCAGCGTAGGGACAGCTAATCAGCCCCAGCATTTT

j_call: TRBJ1-1
v_call: TRBV7-2
clone_size: .
d_call: .
cdr3_aa: CASSFSRNTEAFF
cdr3_nt: TGTGCCAGCAGCTTTTCGCGGAATACTGAAGCTTTCTTT

j_call: TRBJ2-7
v_call: TRBV11-2
clone_size: .
d_call: TRBD2
cdr3_aa: CASSLRLATKPYEQYF
cdr3_nt: TGTGCCAGCAGCCTGAGACTAGCGACTAAACCATACGAGCAGTACTTC

j_call: TRBJ1-5
v_call: TRBV4-2
clone_size: .
d_call: TRBD1
cdr3_aa: CASSQEGTAVNQPQHF
cdr3_nt: TGTGCCAGCAGCCAAGAAGGGACAGCGGTTAATCAGCCCCAGCATTTT

j_call: TRBJ2-1
v_call: TRBV25-1
clone_size: .
d_call: .
cdr3_aa: CASSLRTGAYNEQFF
cdr3_nt: TGTGCCAGCAGCCTCAGAACCGGGGCCTACAATGAGCAGTTCTTC

j_call: TRBJ2-7
v_call: TRBV7-8
clone_size: .
d_call: TRBD2
cdr3_aa: CATVAASGGGEQYF
cdr3_nt: TGTGCCACCGTCGCGGCTAGCGGTGGCGGCGAGCAGTACTTC

j_call: TRBJ2-3
v_call: TRBV7-3
clone_size: .
d_call: TRBD2
cdr3_aa: CASSSAGARTDTQYF
cdr3_nt: TGTGCCAGCAGCTCAGCGGGGGCGCGGACAGATACGCAGTATTTT

j_call: TRBJ2-5
v_call: TRBV7-9
clone_size: .
d_call: .
cdr3_aa: CASSLAGSSGTQYF
cdr3_nt: TGTGCCAGCAGCTTAGCCGGGTCGAGCGGGACCCAGTACTTC

j_call: TRBJ1-2
v_call: TRBV27
clone_size: .
d_call: TRBD1
cdr3_aa: CASSSRTGWNGYTF
cdr3_nt: TGTGCCAGCAGCTCTAGGACAGGTTGGAATGGCTACACCTTC

j_call: TRBJ2-5
v_call: TRBV9
clone_size: .
d_call: .
cdr3_aa: CASSVASGRRETQYF
cdr3_nt: TGTGCCAGCAGCGTAGCTTCAGGGCGACGGGAGACCCAGTACTTC

j_call: TRBJ2-3
v_call: TRBV6-4
clone_size: .
d_call: TRBD2
cdr3_aa: CASSDSWTSGVATQYF
cdr3_nt: TGTGCCAGCAGTGACTCCTGGACTAGCGGGGTTGCTACGCAGTATTTT

j_call: TRBJ1-3
v_call: TRBV7-2
clone_size: .
d_call: .
cdr3_aa: CASSFLPTSHVSGNTIYF
cdr3_nt: TGTGCCAGCAGCTTTCTCCCGACATCACATGTCTCTGGAAACACCATATATTTT

j_call: TRBJ1-2
v_call: TRBV6-5
clone_size: once
d_call: TRBD1
cdr3_aa: CASSYSTGAIYGYTF
cdr3_nt: TGTGCCAGCAGTTACTCGACAGGGGCGATCTATGGCTACACCTTC

j_call: TRBJ1-5
v_call: TRBV2
clone_size: .
d_call: .
cdr3_aa: CASGDGHLQRQPQHF
cdr3_nt: TGTGCCAGCGGAGATGGACACCTCCAGCGTCAGCCCCAGCATTTT

j_call: TRBJ1-1
v_call: TRBV27
clone_size: .
d_call: .
cdr3_aa: CASSRRGNTEAFF
cdr3_nt: TGTGCCAGCAGTCGAAGGGGGAACACTGAAGCTTTCTTT

j_call: TRBJ2-7
v_call: TRBV11-1
clone_size: .
d_call: TRBD1
cdr3_aa: CASSKRVGQLGSYEQYF
cdr3_nt: TGTGCCAGCAGCAAGAGAGTGGGACAGCTAGGCTCCTACGAGCAGTACTTC

j_call: TRBJ2-2
v_call: TRBV19
clone_size: .
d_call: .
cdr3_aa: CASSITGANTGELFF
cdr3_nt: TGTGCCAGTAGTATCACGGGGGCGAACACCGGGGAGCTGTTTTTT

j_call: TRBJ1-3
v_call: TRBV10-3
clone_size: .
d_call: TRBD1
cdr3_aa: CAITTGDSGNTIYF
cdr3_nt: TGTGCCATCACCACAGGGGATTCTGGAAACACCATATATTTT

j_call: TRBJ1-1
v_call: TRBV11-2
clone_size: .
d_call: .
cdr3_aa: CASGQLEGKNTEAFF
cdr3_nt: TGTGCCAGCGGCCAGCTGGAGGGTAAGAACACTGAAGCTTTCTTT

j_call: TRBJ2-7
v_call: TRBV6-1
clone_size: .
d_call: .
cdr3_aa: CASTAYYEQYF
cdr3_nt: TGTGCCAGCACCGCCTACTACGAGCAGTACTTC

j_call: TRBJ2-1
v_call: TRBV27
clone_size: .
d_call: .
cdr3_aa: CASSFATTYNEQFF
cdr3_nt: TGTGCCAGCAGTTTCGCGACAACCTACAATGAGCAGTTCTTC

j_call: TRBJ2-7
v_call: TRBV30
clone_size: .
d_call: TRBD1
cdr3_aa: CAWRGDSSYEQYF
cdr3_nt: TGTGCCTGGAGGGGGGACAGCTCCTACGAGCAGTACTTC

j_call: TRBJ1-5
v_call: TRBV2
clone_size: .
d_call: .
cdr3_aa: CASSVGGGNQPQHF
cdr3_nt: TGTGCCAGCAGTGTAGGGGGAGGCAATCAGCCCCAGCATTTT

j_call: TRBJ2-7
v_call: TRBV19
clone_size: .
d_call: .
cdr3_aa: CASSIGTNLEQYF
cdr3_nt: TGTGCCAGTAGTATCGGGACAAATCTCGAGCAGTACTTC

j_call: TRBJ2-5
v_call: TRBV30
clone_size: .
d_call: .
cdr3_aa: CAWSPLGGGQETQYF
cdr3_nt: TGTGCCTGGAGCCCCCTCGGGGGTGGCCAAGAGACCCAGTACTTC

j_call: TRBJ2-3
v_call: TRBV9
clone_size: .
d_call: TRBD1
cdr3_aa: CASSAPQGTQYF
cdr3_nt: TGTGCCAGCAGCGCCCCACAGGGGACGCAGTATTTT

j_call: TRBJ1-1
v_call: TRBV5-4
clone_size: .
d_call: .
cdr3_aa: CASSSRGDARGVNTEAFF
cdr3_nt: TGTGCCAGCAGCTCGCGCGGGGACGCCCGAGGGGTTAACACTGAAGCTTTCTTT

j_call: TRBJ2-7
v_call: TRBV11-2
clone_size: .
d_call: .
cdr3_aa: CASSLRGAVTYEQYF
cdr3_nt: TGTGCCAGCAGCTTACGAGGCGCAGTAACCTACGAGCAGTACTTC

j_call: TRBJ2-3
v_call: TRBV2
clone_size: .
d_call: TRBD1
cdr3_aa: CASMDTGGRGIDTQYF
cdr3_nt: TGTGCCAGCATGGACACAGGGGGCAGGGGCATAGATACGCAGTATTTT

j_call: TRBJ2-3
v_call: TRBV7-3
clone_size: .
d_call: .
cdr3_aa: CASSLMSQGGTDTQYF
cdr3_nt: TGTGCCAGCAGCTTAATGTCACAGGGCGGCACAGATACGCAGTATTTT

j_call: TRBJ2-7
v_call: TRBV19
clone_size: .
d_call: TRBD1
cdr3_aa: CASTSGTGAFREQYF
cdr3_nt: TGTGCCAGTACCTCCGGGACAGGGGCGTTTAGGGAGCAGTACTTC